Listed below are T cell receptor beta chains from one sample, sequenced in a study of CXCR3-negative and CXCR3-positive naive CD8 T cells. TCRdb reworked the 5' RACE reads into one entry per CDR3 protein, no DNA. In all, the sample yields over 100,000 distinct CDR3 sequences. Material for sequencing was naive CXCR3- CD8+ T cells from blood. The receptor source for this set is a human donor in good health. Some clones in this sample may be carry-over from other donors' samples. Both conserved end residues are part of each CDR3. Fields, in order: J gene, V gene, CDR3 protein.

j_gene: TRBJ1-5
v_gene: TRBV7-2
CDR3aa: CASSLPYSNQPQHF

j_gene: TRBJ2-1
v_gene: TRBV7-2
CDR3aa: CASSFSGGGTYNEQFF

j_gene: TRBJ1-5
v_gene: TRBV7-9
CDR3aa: CASSQEGGNQPQHF

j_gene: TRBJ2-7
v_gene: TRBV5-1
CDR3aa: CASSPYAGPDEQYF

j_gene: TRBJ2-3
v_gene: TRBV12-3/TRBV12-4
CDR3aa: CASSWTDTQYF

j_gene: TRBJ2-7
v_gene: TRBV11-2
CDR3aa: CASSGTGTGAYEQYF

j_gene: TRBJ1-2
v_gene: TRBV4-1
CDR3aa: CASSQGVRGLDGYTF

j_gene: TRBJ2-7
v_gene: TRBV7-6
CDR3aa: CASTEGAGAYEQYF

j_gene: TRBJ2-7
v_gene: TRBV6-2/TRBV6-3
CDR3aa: CASSHRDSSPEQYF

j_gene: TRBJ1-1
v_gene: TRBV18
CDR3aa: CASSPYRTGGRTEAFF

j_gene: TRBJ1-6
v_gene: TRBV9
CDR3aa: CASSVEEGMNSPLHF

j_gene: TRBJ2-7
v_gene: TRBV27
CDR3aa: CASSPWTGYYEQYF

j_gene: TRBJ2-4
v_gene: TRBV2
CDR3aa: CASTLTSGGARAKNIQYF

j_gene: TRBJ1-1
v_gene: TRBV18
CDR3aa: CASSPPPGIGTEAFF

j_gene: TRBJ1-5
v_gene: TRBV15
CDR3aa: CATSRRGGSNQPQHF

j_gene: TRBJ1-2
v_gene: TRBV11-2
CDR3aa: CASEGSIYGYTF

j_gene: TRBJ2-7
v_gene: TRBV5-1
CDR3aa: CASSGGILYEQYF

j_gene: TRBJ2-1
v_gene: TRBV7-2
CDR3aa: CASSPWGAYNEQFF

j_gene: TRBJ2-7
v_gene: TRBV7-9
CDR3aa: CASSGVNEQYF

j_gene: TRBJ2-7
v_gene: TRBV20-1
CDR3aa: CSARPGTETYEQYF

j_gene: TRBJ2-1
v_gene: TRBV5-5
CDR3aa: CASSLSRVSSYNEQFF

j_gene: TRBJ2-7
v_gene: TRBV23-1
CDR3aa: CASSQSSSREGLFHEQYF

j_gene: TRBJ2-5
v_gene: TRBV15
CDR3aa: CATSAASQETQYF

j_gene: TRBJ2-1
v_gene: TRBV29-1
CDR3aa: CSVRQGGTYNEQFF

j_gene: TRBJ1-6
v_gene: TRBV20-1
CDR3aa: CSAPGTGGSSPLHF

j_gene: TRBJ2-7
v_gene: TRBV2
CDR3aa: CASSVDSPYEQYF

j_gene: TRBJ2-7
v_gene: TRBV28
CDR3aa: CASRRRVEQYF